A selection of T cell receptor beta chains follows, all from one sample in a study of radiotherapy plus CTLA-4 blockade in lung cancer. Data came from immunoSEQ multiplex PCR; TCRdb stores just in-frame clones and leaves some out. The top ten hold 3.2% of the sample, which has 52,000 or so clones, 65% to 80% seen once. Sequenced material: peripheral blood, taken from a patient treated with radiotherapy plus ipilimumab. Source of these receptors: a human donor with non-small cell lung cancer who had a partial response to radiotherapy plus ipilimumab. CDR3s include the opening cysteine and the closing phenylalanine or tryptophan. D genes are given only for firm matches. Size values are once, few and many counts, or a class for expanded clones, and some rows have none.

TGTGCCAGCAGTTTACGCCGGACAGCCCAAGAGACCCAGTACTTC	CASSLRRTAQETQYF	TRBV27	TRBJ2-5	-	-
TGTGCCAGCAGAGCATCTAACAATGAGCAGTTCTTC	CASRASNNEQFF	TRBV5-4	TRBJ2-1	-	-
TGTGCCAGCAGTTTATCGACAGGGGGCGCAGATACGCAGTATTTT	CASSLSTGGADTQYF	TRBV27	TRBJ2-3	-	TRBD1
TGTGCCAGCAGTTCGGGACAGGAGTCGAAAAAACTGTTTTTT	CASSSGQESKKLFF	TRBV28	TRBJ1-4	-	TRBD1
TGTGCCAGCAGCTTAGCAGACAGGGGGGCCTACGAGCAGTACTTC	CASSLADRGAYEQYF	TRBV11-2	TRBJ2-7	-	TRBD1
TGTGCCAGCAGTTCTCCGGGACGTCCAGGGGACGAGCAGTACTTC	CASSSPGRPGDEQYF	TRBV6-5	TRBJ2-7	-	-
TGTGCCAGCAGTTCAGGGGGGACCTACAATGAGCAGTTCTTC	CASSSGGTYNEQFF	TRBV27	TRBJ2-1	-	-
TGTGCCAGCAGTGAATATTGGGGAGGGGCCGCCAAGAAAAACATTCAGTACTTC	CASSEYWGGAAKKNIQYF	TRBV25-1	TRBJ2-4	-	TRBD2
TGCAGTGCTAGCGGCGGGGAGACCCAGTACTTC	CSASGGETQYF	TRBV20-1	TRBJ2-5	-	-
TGTGCCAGCAGTTACGGTCAGGGAAACTATGGCTACACCTTC	CASSYGQGNYGYTF	TRBV6-5	TRBJ1-2	-	-
TGTGCCAGCAGCTGGATGAGAGGAAGCTCCTACAATGAGCAGTTCTTC	CASSWMRGSSYNEQFF	TRBV5-6	TRBJ2-1	few	-
TGTGCCAGCAGCCTAATCGGGACAGGGGAAGCTTTCTTT	CASSLIGTGEAFF	TRBV9	TRBJ1-1	-	TRBD1
TGTGCCAGCAGCCCGGGACAGGTGAATGAAAAACTGTTTTTT	CASSPGQVNEKLFF	TRBV4-2	TRBJ1-4	few	TRBD1
TGTGCCAGCAGTTTAGGTGCTCGGGGTTATGGCTACACCTTC	CASSLGARGYGYTF	TRBV27	TRBJ1-2	few	-
TGTGCCAGCGGGGATTACAGGGGGGGTGAAAAACTGTTTTTT	CASGDYRGGEKLFF	TRBV6-4	TRBJ1-4	-	TRBD1
TGTGCCAGTAGTACTATAGTAGGGGTTGTGGAACAGCCCCAGCATTTT	CASSTIVGVVEQPQHF	TRBV19	TRBJ1-5	-	-
TGTGCCAGCAGCCCCTATACTTCTTCTAACTATGGCTACACCTTC	CASSPYTSSNYGYTF	TRBV27	TRBJ1-2	medium-sized	-
TGTGCCAGCAGCTTTGGTATACAACAGCCCCAGCATTTT	CASSFGIQQPQHF	TRBV11-3	TRBJ1-5	-	-
TGTGCCAGCACCGGACAGGGAAGGGCTGAAGCTTTCTTT	CASTGQGRAEAFF	TRBV5-6	TRBJ1-1	-	TRBD1
TGTGCCAGCAGCGAGACAGGGACTAGCACAGATACGCAGTATTTT	CASSETGTSTDTQYF	TRBV9	TRBJ2-3	many	-
TGCGCCAGCAGTTGGTTAGGGGCTACTGAAAAACTGTTTTTT	CASSWLGATEKLFF	TRBV10-2	TRBJ1-4	-	-
TGTGCCAGCAGTTTGGGGCTTACCTCCTACGAGCAGTACTTC	CASSLGLTSYEQYF	TRBV6-5	TRBJ2-7	-	-
TGTGCCAGCAGCATCCAGGGGGCCGGAAACACCATATATTTT	CASSIQGAGNTIYF	TRBV5-4	TRBJ1-3	-	TRBD1
TGTGCCAGTGGCAGGGAGACCCAGTACTTC	CASGRETQYF	TRBV19	TRBJ2-5	-	-
TGTGCCAGCACTCCCCGCGGGGCGGGATCCGGGGAGCTGTTTTTT	CASTPRGAGSGELFF	TRBV7-2	TRBJ2-2	-	-
TGTGCCAGCAGCCCCCGGACAGCAAACACTGAAGCTTTCTTT	CASSPRTANTEAFF	TRBV7-8	TRBJ1-1	once	-
TGCGCCAGCAGCTGGACAGGGATAATGAACACTGAAGCTTTCTTT	CASSWTGIMNTEAFF	TRBV5-1	TRBJ1-1	-	TRBD1
TGTGCCAGCAGGCCGACAGGGGTTGGATACGAGCAGTACTTC	CASRPTGVGYEQYF	TRBV6-5	TRBJ2-7	-	TRBD1
TGCAGCGTTGGTGGCGGGGGGCCCCAGCATTTT	CSVGGGGPQHF	TRBV29-1	TRBJ1-5	-	-
TGTGCCAGCAGCAAAGATATCCAGATATCCTACAATGAGCAGTTCTTC	CASSKDIQISYNEQFF	TRBV21-1	TRBJ2-1	-	-
TGTGCCAGCAGCCTAGACGGTGGCTACACCTTC	CASSLDGGYTF	TRBV7-9	TRBJ1-2	-	-
TGCGCCAGCAGCCAAGCCCTTGGACAGGGTCACCAGCCCCAGCATTTT	CASSQALGQGHQPQHF	TRBV4-1	TRBJ1-5	once	TRBD1
TGTGCCAGCAGCTTAGTTCTCGGGACAGGGGACCAAGAGACCCAGTACTTC	CASSLVLGTGDQETQYF	TRBV7-2	TRBJ2-5	-	TRBD1
TGCGCCAGCAGCCCCGACAGGGAGTCCTACAATGAGCAGTTCTTC	CASSPDRESYNEQFF	TRBV5-1	TRBJ2-1	-	TRBD1
TGTGCCTGGAGCTACTACAGGGGAAAACTGTTTTTT	CAWSYYRGKLFF	TRBV30	TRBJ1-4	-	TRBD1
TGCGCCAGCAGCCCAGGGACAGTAGTTAATGAAAAACTGTTTTTT	CASSPGTVVNEKLFF	TRBV4-1	TRBJ1-4	few	TRBD1
TGTGCCAGCAGCTACAGACAGGGCTTTGAAGCTTTCTTT	CASSYRQGFEAFF	TRBV7-9	TRBJ1-1	-	TRBD1
TGTGCCAGCAGAAGGACAGGGGTCAACACCGGGGAGCTGTTTTTT	CASRRTGVNTGELFF	TRBV6-1	TRBJ2-2	-	TRBD1
TGTGCCAGCAGTTCCGGGGGGGATACGCAGTATTTT	CASSSGGDTQYF	TRBV6-6	TRBJ2-3	-	TRBD2
TGTGCCAGCAGTAGGGACAGTCAAAGCAATCAGCCCCAGCATTTT	CASSRDSQSNQPQHF	TRBV6-1	TRBJ1-5	-	TRBD1
TGTGCCAGCAGCACTAGTCCAGAGGGAAACACCATATATTTT	CASSTSPEGNTIYF	TRBV9	TRBJ1-3	-	-
TGCGCCAGCAGTGAGTCGCCGACAGGGCCCTACGAGCAGTACTTC	CASSESPTGPYEQYF	TRBV10-1	TRBJ2-7	-	TRBD1
TGCGCCAGCAGCCTTGGCTCTGGGGGACAGGGAGCAGATACGCAGTATTTT	CASSLGSGGQGADTQYF	TRBV4-3	TRBJ2-3	once	TRBD1
TGTGCCAGCAGCTTAGCTGGGGGGAATTCACCCCTCCACTTT	CASSLAGGNSPLHF	TRBV7-2	TRBJ1-6	-	-
TGTGCCAGCAGCCAAGGACTAGCGGGGGCCATGCCCTACGAGCAGTACTTC	CASSQGLAGAMPYEQYF	TRBV5-6	TRBJ2-7	few	TRBD2
TGTGCCAGCAGCGCCAGCCCGGGGGAAGGCTACACCTTC	CASSASPGEGYTF	TRBV9	TRBJ1-2	-	-
TGTGCCAGCTCACCACCGGGGGGGGGCCTCGGGGTGAACACTGAAGCTTTCTTT	CASSPPGGGLGVNTEAFF	TRBV18	TRBJ1-1	-	-
TGTGCCAGCAGCCTCGGGACTAGCGGGGACCAAGAGACCCAGTACTTC	CASSLGTSGDQETQYF	TRBV11-1	TRBJ2-5	-	TRBD2
TGTGCCAGCAGCCCGTCGTGGGGGGGCAGTAAGGTCAATGAGCAGTTCTTC	CASSPSWGGSKVNEQFF	TRBV9	TRBJ2-1	-	-
TGCAGCGTGGGACAGGGAATGGGTTTCAATGAGCAGTTCTTC	CSVGQGMGFNEQFF	TRBV29-1	TRBJ2-1	-	TRBD1